These 8 T cell receptor beta chains originate from one sample sequenced in a study of PD-1 blockade in mismatch repair-deficient tumors. Only in-frame clones appear in the TCRdb table, and some are missing; sequencing was by immunoSEQ multiplex PCR. The sample has approximately 51,000 clones; approximately 81% are singletons. The sequencing here drew on peripheral blood, taken less than 21 weeks after starting pembrolizumab. These receptors were obtained from an adult with mismatch repair-deficient cancer.

The CDR3 nucleotides are TGTGCCAGTAGTACAGGCTCCTACGAGCAGTACTTC. Translated: CASSTGSYEQYF. The chain couples TRBV19 to TRBJ2-7; D not resolved. V shed 4 bases and J shed 0 bases, with 4 bases lying between them. The CDR3 totals 12 residues. Per germline, CDR1 LNHDA and CDR2 SQIVND (reference sequence).

V is TRBV11-1 and J is TRBJ2-3; 7 nucleotides agree with TRBD1. The CDR3 loop spans 17 amino acids. Per the germline V gene, CDR1 is SGHAT and CDR2 is FQDESV (reference sequence). After removal of 1 base from V and 4 bases from J, the junction contained 11 bases not matched to a gene. Written as DNA, the CDR3 is TGTGCCAGCAGCTTAGGAGACAGGGTTCAGAGTTCAGATACGCAGTATTTT. Encoded protein: CASSLGDRVQSSDTQYF.

The chain employs TRBV5-4 and TRBJ1-3, with D hard to call. The CDR3 extends over 15 amino acids. In germline, CDR1 is SGHNT, CDR2 YYREEE (reference sequence). V gave up 4 bases and J gave up 0 bases, with 11 bases separating them. The CDR3 reads CASSADGVSGNTIYF. In DNA form, the CDR3 reads TGTGCCAGCAGCGCGGACGGAGTCTCTGGAAACACCATATATTTT.

The chain combines TRBV2 with TRBJ2-1; 15 bases match TRBD2. The ends lost 8 bases at V and 9 bases at J; junction bases unmatched: 5. The length of the CDR3 is 14 residues. The germline CDR1 and CDR2 sequences are SNHLY and FYNNEI. The CDR3 sequence is CASQPGLAGGEQFF. As DNA, the CDR3 is TGTGCCAGCCAACCGGGACTAGCGGGAGGTGAGCAGTTCTTC.

This clone was detected only a few times. The chain carries TRBV6-1 and TRBJ1-5, with D possibly being TRBD1 (5 bases). V lost 7 bases to trimming and J lost 1 base, with 14 bases between them. The CDR3 has 15 residues. The germline V gene encodes CDR1 MNHNS and CDR2 SASEGT. This CDR3 reads CASTWGGVSNQPQHF. The CDR3 nucleotides read TGTGCCAGCACCTGGGGAGGGGTGAGCAATCAGCCCCAGCATTTT.

The rearrangement joins TRBV6-5 to TRBJ2-5; D ambiguous. Germline V gene lookup returns CDR1 MNHEY and CDR2 SVGAGI. The ends were cut back, 5 bases at V and 5 bases at J, with 15 bases in the middle. This CDR3 spans 14 amino acids. This CDR3 reads CASSTPPLTETQYF. The CDR3 coding sequence is TGTGCCAGCAGTACTCCCCCCCTCACGGAGACCCAGTACTTC.

This clone was recorded once. The chain couples TRBV28 to TRBJ1-5, with a weak D call TRBD1 (6 bases). Germline V gene lookup returns CDR1 MDHEN and CDR2 SYDVKM. This CDR3 region has 15 residues. The V and J ends lost 3 bases and 2 bases respectively, with 11 bases between them. DNA of the CDR3: TGTGCCAGCAGTTTTCGAGGGGGTGGCAATCAGCCCCAGCATTTT. Translated: CASSFRGGGNQPQHF.

The chain combines TRBV5-4 with TRBJ1-3; TRBD1 is a possible D gene (6 bases). CDR1 is SGHNT and CDR2 is YYREEE in the germline V gene (reference sequence). V shed 0 bases and J shed 0 bases, with 13 bases lying between them. This CDR3 is built from 17 residues. The CDR3 DNA reads TGTGCCAGCAGCTTGGGTCCGGGACATCCCTCTGGAAACACCATATATTTT. This sequence encodes CASSLGPGHPSGNTIYF.